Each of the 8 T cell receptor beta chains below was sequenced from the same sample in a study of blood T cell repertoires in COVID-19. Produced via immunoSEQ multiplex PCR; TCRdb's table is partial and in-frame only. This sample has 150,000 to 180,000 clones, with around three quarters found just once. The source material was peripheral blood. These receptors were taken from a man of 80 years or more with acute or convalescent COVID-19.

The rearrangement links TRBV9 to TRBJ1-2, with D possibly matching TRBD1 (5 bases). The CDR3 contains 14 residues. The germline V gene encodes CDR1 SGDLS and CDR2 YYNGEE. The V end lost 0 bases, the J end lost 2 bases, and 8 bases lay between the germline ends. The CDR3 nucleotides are TGTGCCAGCAGCGTAGGTTCAGGGAACTATGGCTACACCTTC. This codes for CASSVGSGNYGYTF.

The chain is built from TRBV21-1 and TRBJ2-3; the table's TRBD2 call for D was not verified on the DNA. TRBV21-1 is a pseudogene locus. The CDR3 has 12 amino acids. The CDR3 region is CASRLPLDTQYF. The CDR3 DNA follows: TGTGCCAGCAGACTACCCTTAGATACGCAGTATTTT.

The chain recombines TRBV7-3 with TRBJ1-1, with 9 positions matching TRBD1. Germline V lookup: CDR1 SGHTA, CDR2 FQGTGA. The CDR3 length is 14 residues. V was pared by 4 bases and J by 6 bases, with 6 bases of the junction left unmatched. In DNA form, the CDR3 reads TGTGCCAGCAGCTCTACAGGGGGCTCAGCTGAAGCTTTCTTT. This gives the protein CASSSTGGSAEAFF.

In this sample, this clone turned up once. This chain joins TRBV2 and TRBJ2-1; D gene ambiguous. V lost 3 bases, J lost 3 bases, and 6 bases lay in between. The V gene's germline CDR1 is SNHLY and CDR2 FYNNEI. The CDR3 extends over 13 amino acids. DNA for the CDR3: TGTGCCAGCAGTGATTTGAGCTACAATGAGCAGTTCTTC. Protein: CASSDLSYNEQFF.

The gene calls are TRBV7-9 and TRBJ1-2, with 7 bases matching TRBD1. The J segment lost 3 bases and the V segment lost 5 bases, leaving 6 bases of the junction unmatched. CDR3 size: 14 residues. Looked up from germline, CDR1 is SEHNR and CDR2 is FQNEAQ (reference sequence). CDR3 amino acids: CASSPQGGDYGYTF. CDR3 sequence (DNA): TGTGCCAGCAGCCCCCAGGGGGGTGACTATGGCTACACCTTC.

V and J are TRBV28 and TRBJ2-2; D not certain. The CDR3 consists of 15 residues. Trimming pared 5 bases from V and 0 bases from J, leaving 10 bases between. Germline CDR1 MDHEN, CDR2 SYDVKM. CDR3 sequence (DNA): TGTGCCAGCAGTCCCAGGAACCCGAACACCGGGGAGCTGTTTTTT. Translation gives CASSPRNPNTGELFF.

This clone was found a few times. For the CDR3, the DNA is TGCGCCAGCAGCCCCAATTTGGGGGGGGCTCAAGAGACCCAGTACTTC. The encoded protein is CASSPNLGGAQETQYF. The chain recombines TRBV5-1 with TRBJ2-5, with D perhaps TRBD2 (7 bases). The germline V gene encodes CDR1 SGHRS and CDR2 YFSETQ. Trimming shortened V by 4 bases and J by 2 bases, and 18 bases separated the two germline ends. The CDR3 has 16 residues.

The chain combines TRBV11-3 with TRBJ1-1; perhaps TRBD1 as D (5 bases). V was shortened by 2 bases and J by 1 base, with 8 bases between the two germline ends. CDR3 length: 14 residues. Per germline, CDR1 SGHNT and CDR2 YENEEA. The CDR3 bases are TGTGCCAGCAGCTTATCCGGGGGGAACACTGAAGCTTTCTTT. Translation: CASSLSGGNTEAFF. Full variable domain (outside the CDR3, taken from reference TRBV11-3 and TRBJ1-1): EAGVVQSPRYKIIEKKQPVAFWCNPISGHNTLYWYLQNLGQGPELLIRYENEEAVDDSQLPKDRFSAERLKGVDSTLKIQPAELGDSAVYLCASSLSGGNTEAFFGQGTRLTVV.